This TCR beta chain was identified during a study of T cells in Graves' hyperthyroidism and ophthalmopathy. About the study: Prior to any treatment, at the point of initial diagnosis, peripheral blood was collected. Regarding the study as a whole: With a median lead of 6.5 months before onset, the model predicted ophthalmopathy. Most expanded thyroid clonotypes above 0.001 recurred in blood.

The table lists this clonotype with many counts. Its antigen is unidentified. RNA transcripts served as the template for amplifying TCR beta CDR3 regions. Primed by the HTBI set, a first-round RT-PCR was run on the TCR CDR3. TCRdb processed the multiplex PCR reads anew with MiXCR; each CDR3 protein has one entry. The sample has under 450,000 distinct CDR3 sequences; roughly 14% are singletons. The CDR3 runs to 14 residues. V was clipped by 3 bases and J by 2 bases, with 10 bases between them. From germline, CDR1 is SGHAT and CDR2 FQNNGV. Using more than 8 ml of fresh peripheral blood, PBMCs were prepared.

Material for sequencing was blood. The source of this sequence is a man aged 25-40 years with Graves' hyperthyroidism that later progressed to Graves' ophthalmopathy. The chain has TRBV11-2 and TRBJ2-5, with a tentative D call TRBD2 (6 bases). The CDR3 DNA reads TGTGCCAGCAGCTTGGGGCTAGCGCAAGAGACCCAGTACTTC. This encodes CASSLGLAQETQYF.